What follows describes a single T cell receptor beta chain. Its antigen is still unknown. These data originate in a study of beta chain features in type 1 diabetes. Study in general: Healthy donors, compared against patients, showed similar age, gender and cell yields.

Investigators reverse transcribed all isolated RNA, so they sequenced expressed TCRB transcripts. Some clones are missing from TCRdb's copy, which holds only in-frame ones; the method was immunoSEQ multiplex PCR. This sample has 600,000 to 700,000 clones; 12% occur once, and the top ten carry around 0.12%. The study's findings and limits: It was among patients, rather than healthy donors, that naive, central memory and Treg TCRB repertoires appeared more similar. Among patients with Type 1 diabetes, TCRB CDR3s were moderately but significantly shorter in every one of the four CD4+ subsets. VDJ junctions in type 1 diabetes patients carried more deletions and fewer insertions. Equally in patients and controls, PCR might preferentially amplify shorter templates.

This CDR3 spans 15 amino acids. V shed 1 base, J shed 10 bases, and the junction held 8 bases outside the gene matches. Per germline, CDR1 SGHNT and CDR2 YYREEE (reference sequence). Sequencing used naive CD4+ T cells from blood. V is TRBV5-4 and J is TRBJ1-6; 7 bases align to TRBD1. The source is a man between 25 and 39 years old with type 1 diabetes. The CDR3 reads CASSLTHRGGSPLHF. CDR3 sequence (DNA): TGTGCCAGCAGCTTGACCCACAGGGGAGGGTCACCCCTCCACTTT.